This note documents a single T cell receptor (beta chain) sequence. Trimming at V came to 3 bases and at J to 5 bases, leaving 7 bases not matched to a gene. The CDR3 has 17 residues. Germline-derived CDR1 and CDR2 are ENHRY and SYGVKD. A multiplex PCR was run with 60 Vbeta primers and 13 Jbeta primers. Profiling relied on immunoSEQ multiplex PCR, and the TCRdb table lists in-frame clones only, not all of them. The sample shows about 140,000 clones, 73% of them seen only once. These data come from a study of cytomegalovirus exposure and HLA in healthy donors. The sample consisted of PBMCs. The source is a human donor in good health. The V and J genes are TRBV10-3 and TRBJ2-1; 13 bases are a match to TRBD2. The CDR3 spells CAISDPGLAGVNNEQFF. CDR3 DNA: TGTGCCATCAGTGACCCCGGACTAGCGGGAGTCAACAATGAGCAGTTCTTC.